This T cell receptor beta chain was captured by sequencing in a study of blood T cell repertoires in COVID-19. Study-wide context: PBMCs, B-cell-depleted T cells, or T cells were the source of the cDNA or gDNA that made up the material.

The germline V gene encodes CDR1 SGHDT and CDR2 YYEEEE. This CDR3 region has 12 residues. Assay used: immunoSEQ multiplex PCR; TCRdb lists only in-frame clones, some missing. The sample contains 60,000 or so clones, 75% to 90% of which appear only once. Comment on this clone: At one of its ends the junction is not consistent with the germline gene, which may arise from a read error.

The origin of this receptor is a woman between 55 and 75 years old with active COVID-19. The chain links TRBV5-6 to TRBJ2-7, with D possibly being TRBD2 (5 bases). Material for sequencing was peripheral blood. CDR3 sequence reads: CASSLRTRTGSF. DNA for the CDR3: TGTGCCAGCAGCTTGAGGACCCGGACTGGGAGTTTC.